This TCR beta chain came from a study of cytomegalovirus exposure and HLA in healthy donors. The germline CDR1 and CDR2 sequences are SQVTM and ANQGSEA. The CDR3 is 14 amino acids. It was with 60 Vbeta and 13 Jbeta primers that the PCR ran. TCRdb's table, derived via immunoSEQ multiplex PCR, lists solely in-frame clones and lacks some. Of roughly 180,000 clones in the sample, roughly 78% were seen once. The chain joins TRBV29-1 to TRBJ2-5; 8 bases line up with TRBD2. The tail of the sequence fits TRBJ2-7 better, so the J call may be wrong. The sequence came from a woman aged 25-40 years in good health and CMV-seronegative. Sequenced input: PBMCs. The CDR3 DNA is TGCAGCGCCGGGGGGGGCGGCGGGCCCTACGAGCAGTACTTC. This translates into CSAGGGGGPYEQYF.